Listed below are T cell receptor beta chains from one sample, sequenced in a study of blood T cell repertoires in COVID-19. Sequencing was performed with immunoSEQ multiplex PCR; in TCRdb, only in-frame clones are kept and a portion is missing. The data contain hundreds of thousands of clones, 80% to 90% of them singletons. Specimen: PBMCs or T cells enriched from blood (not recorded which). The receptors derive from a woman between 18 and 29 years old who had recovered from COVID-19. Each CDR3 is given with its conserved first and last residue. D genes are given only for firm matches. A row's size may be missing; if present it is once, few, many or a size class.

size	V	J	length	D	DNA	CDR3
.	TRBV9	TRBJ1-6	14	.	TGTGCCAGCAGCGAACAAACCGGGACAATGTCCCTCCACTTT	CASSEQTGTMSLHF
.	TRBV5-1	TRBJ1-2	14	.	TGCGCCAGCAGCTTGGAGGGGATGTGGTATGGCTACACCTTC	CASSLEGMWYGYTF
.	TRBV27	TRBJ2-3	14	TRBD2	TGTGCCAGCAGTTTCCTGACTAGCGCAGATACGCAGTATTTT	CASSFLTSADTQYF
.	TRBV6-5	TRBJ2-7	15	TRBD1	TGTGCCAGCAAATCGGGGACAGGAAGAGGAGACGAGCAGTACTTC	CASKSGTGRGDEQYF
.	TRBV11-2	TRBJ1-1	13	TRBD1	TGTGCCAGCAGGGTAGGGGGCGGCACTGAAGCTTTCTTT	CASRVGGGTEAFF
.	TRBV11-3	TRBJ2-5	14	TRBD2	TGTGCCAGCAGCGCAGGACTAGCTCAAGAGACCCAGTACTTC	CASSAGLAQETQYF
.	TRBV30	TRBJ1-3	14	.	TGTGCCTGGAGTGGGGGGCTCTCTGGAAACACCATATATTTT	CAWSGGLSGNTIYF
.	TRBV12-5	TRBJ2-2	16	TRBD1	TGTGCTAGTGGTACGGGACAGGGGCTAAACACCGGGGAGCTGTTTTTT	CASGTGQGLNTGELFF
.	TRBV28	TRBJ1-5	17	TRBD1	TGTGCCAGCAGTTTAGTGGGAGGTCAGGGGGGCAATCAGCCCCAGCATTTT	CASSLVGGQGGNQPQHF
.	TRBV19	TRBJ1-1	14	.	TGTGCCAGTAGTATGGTAGGGGCGGACACTGAAGCTTTCTTT	CASSMVGADTEAFF
.	TRBV2	TRBJ1-2	14	TRBD1	TGTGCCAGCAGTGTGGACAGGGGGGAGTATGGCTACACCTTC	CASSVDRGEYGYTF
.	TRBV28	TRBJ1-2	13	TRBD1	TGTGCCAGCAGTTTCCAGGACAGGGACGGCTACACCTTC	CASSFQDRDGYTF
.	TRBV18	TRBJ1-1	16	.	TGTGCCAGCTCACCAGGGTCAGGCAGGGGGAACACTGAAGCTTTCTTT	CASSPGSGRGNTEAFF
.	TRBV23-1	TRBJ2-7	15	.	TGCGCCAGCAGTCAGGACGGAGGAGGGTTGGGCGAGCAGTACTTC	CASSQDGGGLGEQYF
.	TRBV5-1	TRBJ2-6	18	TRBD1	TGCGCCAGCAGCCTTACAGGGGGCTCGTCTTCTGGGGCCAACGTCCTGACTTTC	CASSLTGGSSSGANVLTF
.	TRBV5-8	TRBJ1-3	15	.	TGTGCCAGCAGCTTGGGAGGGCTAGGAGGAAACACCATATATTTT	CASSLGGLGGNTIYF
.	TRBV7-6	TRBJ1-6	16	.	TGTGCCAGCAGTCAAGACAGTGGTGACTATAATTCACCCCTCCACTTT	CASSQDSGDYNSPLHF
.	TRBV5-1	TRBJ1-1	16	.	TGCGCCAGCAGCTTGACAGGGAAGGTTGCGAACACTGAAGCTTTCTTT	CASSLTGKVANTEAFF
.	TRBV4-1	TRBJ2-7	14	TRBD2	TGCGCCAGCAGCCAACCGGGACTAGCGGTGGTGCAGTACTTC	CASSQPGLAVVQYF
.	TRBV19	TRBJ2-1	12	.	TGTGCCAGTAGTATGGAGGGTGGTGAGCAGTTCTTC	CASSMEGGEQFF
.	TRBV6-5	TRBJ1-4	14	TRBD1	TGTGCCAGCAGCCAGGGACAGGGGGCATGGAAACTGTTTTTT	CASSQGQGAWKLFF
once	TRBV10-3	TRBJ2-3	17	TRBD2	TGTGCCATCAGTGGCCTAGCGGGGGGGCTGAGCACAGATACGCAGTATTTT	CAISGLAGGLSTDTQYF
.	TRBV24-1	TRBJ1-2	14	TRBD1	TGTGCCACCAGTGACATGGGACAGGTCTATGGCTACACCTTC	CATSDMGQVYGYTF
.	TRBV11-2	TRBJ1-2	14	.	TGTGCCAGCAGCTTAGCGGGGGGGGACTATGGCTACACCTTC	CASSLAGGDYGYTF
.	TRBV9	TRBJ2-4	17	TRBD2	TGTGCCAGCAGCGTAGCGGGACTAGCGGGGGGAAAAAACATTCAGTACTTC	CASSVAGLAGGKNIQYF
.	TRBV11-2	TRBJ1-1	11	.	TGTGCCAGCAGTCAAGTCCAGAAAACTTTCTTT	CASSQVQKTFF
.	TRBV9	TRBJ2-3	18	TRBD2	TGTGCCAGCAGCCTACTAGCGGGGGGGTTGACTAGCACAGATACGCAGTATTTT	CASSLLAGGLTSTDTQYF
.	TRBV18	TRBJ1-3	17	.	TGTGCCAGCTCACCTCTCGTCACCGGGACAACTAGTAACACCATATATTTT	CASSPLVTGTTSNTIYF
.	TRBV19	TRBJ2-1	11	.	TGTGCCAGTAGTACGGGCAATGAGCAGTTCTTC	CASSTGNEQFF
.	TRBV30	TRBJ1-3	15	TRBD1	TGTGCCCGAAGATGGCAGGGGGACGCTGGAAACACCATATATTTT	CARRWQGDAGNTIYF
few	TRBV5-1	TRBJ1-2	15	TRBD1	TGCGCCAGCAGCCCGGCCGACAGGGACCAGTATGGCTACACCTTC	CASSPADRDQYGYTF
once	TRBV19	TRBJ1-6	14	.	TGTGCCAGTCAGAGACACACGTATAATTCACCCCTCCACTTT	CASQRHTYNSPLHF
once	TRBV11-2	TRBJ1-2	12	.	TGTGCCAGCAGCGACAGTAACTATGGCTACACCTTC	CASSDSNYGYTF
.	TRBV5-6	TRBJ1-2	13	.	TGTGCCAGCAGCTCGCGGTCGCACTATGGCTACACCTTC	CASSSRSHYGYTF
.	TRBV12-3/TRBV12-4	TRBJ1-2	13	.	TGTGCCAGCAGTTTGGTCCGCCGCGGAGGCTACACCTTC	CASSLVRRGGYTF
.	TRBV4-1	TRBJ2-1	15	.	TGCGCCAGCAGCGAAGCTGGACAGTCCTACAATGAGCAGTTCTTC	CASSEAGQSYNEQFF
once	TRBV18	TRBJ2-2	14	.	TGTGCCAGCTCACAGAAACAGGCCACCGGGGAGCTGTTTTTT	CASSQKQATGELFF
.	TRBV6-6	TRBJ2-5	15	.	TGTGCCAGCAGTTATTCCAGGGGCCCTCCAGAGACCCAGTACTTC	CASSYSRGPPETQYF
.	TRBV7-8	TRBJ2-7	15	.	TGTGCCAGCAGCCGTGACATGGGGGGTTCCTACGAGCAGTACTTC	CASSRDMGGSYEQYF
.	TRBV2	TRBJ2-2	13	.	TGTGCCAGCAGCCCCCAGGGCAGCACGGAGCTGTTTTTT	CASSPQGSTELFF
.	TRBV28	TRBJ1-5	15	TRBD1	TGTGCCAGCAGACAATCGGGACAGGTCAATCAGCCCCAGCATTTT	CASRQSGQVNQPQHF
.	TRBV5-1	TRBJ1-2	14	TRBD1	TGCGCCAGCGGCGATGTCGGGACAGGGAACGGCTACACCTTC	CASGDVGTGNGYTF
.	TRBV19	TRBJ2-1	13	.	TGTGCCAGTTCATCCGGGTCGTACAATGAGCAGTTCTTC	CASSSGSYNEQFF
.	TRBV5-5	TRBJ1-1	16	.	TGTGCCAGCAGCTTTTTCTGGGCACCGCAGAACACTGAAGCTTTCTTT	CASSFFWAPQNTEAFF
.	TRBV11-2	TRBJ1-5	15	.	TGTGCCAGCAGCTTAGATTTACAGGGAAATCAGCCCCAGCATTTT	CASSLDLQGNQPQHF
.	TRBV9	TRBJ2-5	14	.	TGTGCCAGCAGCGTAGGGGGGGAAAAAGAGACCCAGTACTTC	CASSVGGEKETQYF
.	TRBV3-1/TRBV3-2	TRBJ2-5	16	.	TGTGCCAGCAGCCGATCATCCGGGTCCTACCAAGAGACCCAGTACTTC	CASSRSSGSYQETQYF
.	TRBV9	TRBJ2-1	15	TRBD1	TGTGCCAGCAGCGTAGCCGACAGGGCAACCAATGAGCAGTTCTTC	CASSVADRATNEQFF
.	TRBV7-6	TRBJ1-1	14	.	TGTGCCAGCAGCTTAGCGGAGCCAGGGGTTGAAGCTTTCTTT	CASSLAEPGVEAFF
.	TRBV29-1	TRBJ2-1	12	.	TGCAGCGTTGAGGTACAGATTAATGAGCAGTTCTTC	CSVEVQINEQFF
.	TRBV28	TRBJ2-5	16	.	TGTGCCAGCAGTTTTTTATTCGGGGAACAACCGGAGACCCAGTACTTC	CASSFLFGEQPETQYF
.	TRBV4-2	TRBJ1-5	15	.	TGTGCCAGCAGCCAAGAGGGAGGGAGCAATCAGCCCCAGCATTTT	CASSQEGGSNQPQHF
.	TRBV3-1/TRBV3-2	TRBJ2-3	16	TRBD2	TGTGCCAGCAGCCCGACCTTAGCGGGGGGGCGGGATACGCAGTATTTT	CASSPTLAGGRDTQYF
.	TRBV5-8	TRBJ1-6	13	TRBD1	TGTGCCAGCAGCTTGGGACAGGGGCCACCCCTCCACTTT	CASSLGQGPPLHF
.	TRBV18	TRBJ2-1	15	TRBD2	TGTGCCAGCTCTCCTCCGGGACTAGCGGACAATGAGCAGTTCTTC	CASSPPGLADNEQFF
.	TRBV7-2	TRBJ2-4	14	.	TGTGCCAGCAGCTTAGCGGGGGCGGGAAACATTCAGTACTTC	CASSLAGAGNIQYF
.	TRBV5-1	TRBJ1-4	14	TRBD1	TGCGCCAGCAGCTCGGGACAGGGGAATGAAAAACTGTTTTTT	CASSSGQGNEKLFF
.	TRBV28	TRBJ1-2	18	TRBD1	TGTGCCAGCATCTCTTTGGGGGACAGGGGAGAGCCTAACTATGGCTACACCTTC	CASISLGDRGEPNYGYTF
.	TRBV9	TRBJ1-2	14	TRBD1	TGTGCCAGCAGTAAGGACAGGGCGGACTATGGCTACACCTTC	CASSKDRADYGYTF